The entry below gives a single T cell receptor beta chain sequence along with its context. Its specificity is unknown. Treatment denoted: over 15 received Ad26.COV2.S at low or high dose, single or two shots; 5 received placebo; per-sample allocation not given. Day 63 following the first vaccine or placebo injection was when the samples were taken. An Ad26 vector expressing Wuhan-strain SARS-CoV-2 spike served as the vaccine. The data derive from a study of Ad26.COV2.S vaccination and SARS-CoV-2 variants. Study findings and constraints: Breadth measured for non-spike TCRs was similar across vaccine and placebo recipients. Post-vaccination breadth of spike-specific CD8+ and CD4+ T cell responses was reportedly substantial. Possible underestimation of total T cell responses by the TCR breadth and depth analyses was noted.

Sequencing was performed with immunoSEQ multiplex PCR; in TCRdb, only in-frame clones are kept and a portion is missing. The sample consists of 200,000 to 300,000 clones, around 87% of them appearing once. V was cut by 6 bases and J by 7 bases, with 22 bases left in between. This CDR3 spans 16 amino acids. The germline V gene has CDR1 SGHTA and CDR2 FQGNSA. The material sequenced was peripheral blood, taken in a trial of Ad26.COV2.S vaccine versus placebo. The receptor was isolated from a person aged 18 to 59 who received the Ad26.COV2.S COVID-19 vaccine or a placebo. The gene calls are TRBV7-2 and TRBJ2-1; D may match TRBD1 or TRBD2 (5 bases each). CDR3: CASSPEGQGWGNEQFF. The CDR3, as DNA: TGTGCCAGCAGTCCCGAGGGGCAGGGTTGGGGAAATGAGCAGTTCTTC.